This T cell receptor (beta chain) is drawn from a study of T cells expressing NK-cell markers. The overall study: According to the study, TCR beta repertoires originated from sorted CD3+CD56+NKG2C+, CD3+CD56+NKG2C- and CD3+CD56-NKG2C+ T cells.

TCRdb re-called the 5' RACE reads, yielding one record per CDR3 amino acid sequence without DNA. Here the sample table reports 350,000 to 450,000 distinct CDR3 sequences. The germline V gene encodes CDR1 DFQATT and CDR2 SNEGSKA (reference sequence). The CDR3 consists of 20 residues. Input material: blood T cells: a sorted CD56 or NKG2C T cell subset, CD4+ or CD8+ T cells, or bulk PBMC T cells (not recorded which). The sequence was obtained from a man aged 18 to 69 in good health. The chain combines TRBV20-1 with TRBJ2-5; as DNA is missing, the TRBD1 call by TCRdb cannot be tested. CDR3 sequence reads: CSARKVSRWGQGKNQETQYF.